One and the same sample provided the 8 T cell receptor beta chains below, sequenced in a study of T cell repertoires in cytomegalovirus infection. Antigens of these TCRs are unknown. Each CDR3 protein is one row after TCRdb ran MiXCR on the reads. The table lists approximately 340,000 distinct CDR3 sequences, just under 30% of them singletons. The starting material was cultured PBMCs, obtained from culture after CMV antigen stimulation. The receptors derive from a human donor in good health (CMV status not recorded). Some clones in this sample may be carry-over from other donors' samples.

The chain combines TRBV7-3 with TRBJ2-3; 7 positions agree with TRBD2. This CDR3 spans 15 amino acids. After removal of 5 bases from V and 2 bases from J, the junction contained 7 bases not matched to a gene. From germline, CDR1 is SGHTA and CDR2 FQGTGA. The CDR3 spells CASSQGLAATDTQYF. The DNA for the CDR3 is TGTGCCAGCAGCCAGGGTCTAGCGGCCACAGATACGCAGTATTTT.

This clonotype was detected a few times. The chain joins TRBV28 to TRBJ2-7; 14 nucleotides line up with TRBD2. There are 18 residues in the CDR3. Germline V gene data show CDR1 as MDHEN and CDR2 as SYDVKM. V shed 0 bases, J shed 4 bases, and the junction held 8 bases outside the gene matches. CDR3 nucleotides: TGTGCCAGCAGTTTATGGGGACTAGCGGGAGTAGAGCCGTACGAGCAGTACTTC. It is translated as CASSLWGLAGVEPYEQYF.

The chain employs TRBV7-6 and TRBJ2-7; perhaps TRBD1 as D (7 bases). Trimming took off 3 bases at V and 6 bases at J, with 12 bases between the two ends. In germline, CDR1 is SGHVS, CDR2 FNYEAQ. CDR3 length equals 13 residues. Here the CDR3 DNA reads TGTGCCAGCAGCTTCTCGCAGGGGGGCGAGCAGTACTTC. Translation gives CASSFSQGGEQYF.

This clonotype has more than one count but fewer than ten. The chain links TRBV24-1 to TRBJ2-1; the D is unclear. Trimming cost V 5 bases and J 7 bases, with 5 bases left between them. This CDR3 spans 11 amino acids. Germline V gene data show CDR1 as KGHDR and CDR2 as SFDVKD. DNA for the CDR3: TGTGCCACCAGTGTGGGGAATGAGCAGTTCTTC. This sequence encodes CATSVGNEQFF.

V and J are TRBV5-1 and TRBJ2-2; D is unresolved. The CDR3 consists of 15 residues. The V end lost 5 bases, the J end lost 0 bases, and 11 bases lay between the germline ends. Looked up from germline, CDR1 is SGHRS and CDR2 is YFSETQ. CDR3 DNA sequence: TGCGCCAGCAGTCAGCAGAGAACGAACACCGGGGAGCTGTTTTTT. It translates to CASSQQRTNTGELFF.

In this sample, this clonotype turned up many times. The V and J genes are TRBV18 and TRBJ2-1, with D perhaps TRBD1 or TRBD2 (6 bases each). Trimming stripped 0 bases from V and 9 bases from J, with 9 bases between. CDR1 and CDR2 (germline): KGHSH, LQKENI. The CDR3 covers 13 residues. The CDR3 coding sequence is TGTGCCAGCTCACCACCGGGGGGCGGTGAGCAGTTCTTC. Translation gives CASSPPGGGEQFF.

This clonotype appeared many times. The genes are TRBV12-3 or TRBV12-4 and TRBJ1-1, with D tentatively TRBD1 (5 bases). CDR3 length: 12 amino acids. V lost 6 bases, J lost 5 bases, and 10 bases lay in between. This CDR3 is CASSLRETEAFF. Written as DNA, the CDR3 is TGTGCCAGCAGCCTCAGGGAGACTGAAGCTTTCTTT.

The V and J genes are TRBV27 and TRBJ2-5; 9 nucleotides align to TRBD1. Germline V lookup: CDR1 MNHEY, CDR2 SMNVEV (reference sequence). This CDR3 region has 14 residues. V shed 5 bases and J 2 bases; nucleotides not matched to a gene: 3. The CDR3, as DNA: TGTGCCAGCAGTATCGACAGGGGGCAAGAGACCCAGTACTTC. This encodes CASSIDRGQETQYF.